The clone carrying this T cell receptor beta chain was seen many times. The entry originates in a study of early T cells in non-severe SARS-CoV-2 infection. The CDR3 runs to 11 residues. Germline V lookup: CDR1 MNHNS, CDR2 SASEGT. Trimming removed 8 bases from V and 4 bases from J, with 9 bases in between. TCRdb analysed the 5' RACE reads with MiXCR anew, one entry per CDR3 protein. The sample yields about 61,000 distinct CDR3 sequences, roughly a tenth seen once. The specimen sequenced was whole blood. V is TRBV6-1 and J is TRBJ2-7, with D tentatively TRBD2 (5 bases). The sequence came from an adult who was a healthcare worker with PCR-confirmed SARS-CoV-2 infection or an uninfected control (not recorded which). The CDR3 region is CASGRDYEQYV. CDR3 sequence (DNA): TGTGCCAGCGGCCGGGATTACGAGCAGTACGTC.